This entry lists 8 T cell receptor beta chains sequenced from one sample in a study of T cell responses to AZD1222 COVID-19 vaccine. Data came from immunoSEQ multiplex PCR; TCRdb stores just in-frame clones and leaves some out. The sample includes 100,000 or so clones, approximately 89% seen only once; the top ten take more than 8.5%. This material consisted of peripheral blood, taken 28 days after the second AZD1222 dose. The receptors come from an adult who received the AZD1222 COVID-19 vaccine.

The chain is built from TRBV18 and TRBJ1-5; D uncertain. This CDR3 contains 12 residues. V lost 0 bases and J lost 7, with 4 bases in between. CDR1 is KGHSH, CDR2 LQKENI, per germline. DNA for the CDR3: TGTGCCAGCTCACCACCCCAGCAGCCCCAGCATTTT. This encodes CASSPPQQPQHF.

This rearrangement joins TRBV5-1 to TRBJ2-5; D not certain. The CDR3 sequence is 14 residues long. Germline V gene sequence: CDR1 SGHRS, CDR2 YFSETQ. V dropped 2 bases and J dropped 2 bases, with 10 bases sitting between them. This CDR3 reads CASSLLSEQETQYF. DNA of the CDR3: TGCGCCAGCAGCTTATTATCCGAGCAAGAGACCCAGTACTTC.

The V gene is TRBV6-5, the J gene TRBJ1-1; a weak D match, TRBD1 (5 bases). The V end lost 7 bases, the J end lost 4 bases, and 19 bases lay between the germline ends. This CDR3 is 15 amino acids long. Germline V CDR1 and CDR2: MNHEY, SVGAGI. CDR3 protein: CASTQGVGVGTEAFF. CDR3 DNA: TGTGCCAGCACCCAGGGAGTCGGAGTAGGCACTGAAGCTTTCTTT.

The CDR3 DNA is TGTGCCAGCATAAGTCGAGAGTTCACTGAAGCTTTCTTT. It specifies CASISREFTEAFF. The chain has TRBV6-5 and TRBJ1-1; D remains unclear. The CDR3 totals 13 residues. V was pared by 7 bases and J by 4 bases, with 13 bases between. Germline loops: CDR1 MNHEY, CDR2 SVGAGI.

Written as DNA, the CDR3 is TGTGCCAGCAGCTTACGCAGGGAATCTGTCATGAACACTGAAGCTTTCTTT. It is translated as CASSLRRESVMNTEAFF. The gene calls are TRBV7-3 and TRBJ1-1; possibly TRBD1 for D (5 bases). Germline CDR1 and CDR2: SGHTA and FQGTGA. The CDR3 consists of 17 residues. V dropped 2 bases and J dropped 0 bases, with 16 bases sitting between them. Combining the CDR3 with reference TRBV7-3 and TRBJ1-1 gives the whole variable domain GAGVSQTPSNKVTEKGKYVELRCDPISGHTALYWYRQSLGQGPEFLIYFQGTGAADDSGLPNDRFFAVRPEGSVSTLKIQRTERGDSAVYLCASSLRRESVMNTEAFFGQGTRLTVV.

This clone was counted once. CDR3 residues: CASSDYSYTGELFF. The CDR3 DNA sequence: TGTGCCAGCAGTGATTACAGTTACACCGGGGAGCTGTTTTTT. The rearrangement uses TRBV6-1 and TRBJ2-2; no clear D. Germline CDR1 and CDR2: MNHNS and SASEGT. The CDR3 runs 14 residues. V was clipped by 3 bases and J by 3 bases, with 8 bases between them.

The rearrangement joins TRBV12-3 or TRBV12-4 to TRBJ1-1, with D possibly TRBD1 on 5 matching bases. Trimming stripped 6 bases from V and 1 base from J, with 9 bases between. This CDR3 is 13 amino acids long. The CDR3 bases are TGTGCCAGCAGCGTGACAGAGAACACTGAAGCTTTCTTT. Translation gives CASSVTENTEAFF.

The gene calls are TRBV28 and TRBJ1-5; D remains ambiguous. This CDR3 spans 12 amino acids. Germline CDR1 and CDR2: MDHEN and SYDVKM. The ends were cut back, 3 bases at V and 7 bases at J, with 7 bases in the middle. The CDR3 region has the DNA TGTGCCAGCAGTTTCGTGGGGCAGCCCCAGCATTTT. Its translation: CASSFVGQPQHF.